A selection of T cell receptor beta chains follows, all from one sample in a study of response to subunit inactivated influenza vaccine. Each CDR3 protein gets one entry after TCRdb re-called the RT-PCR reads with MiXCR. This repertoire shows hundreds of thousands of distinct CDR3 sequences, about a sixth found once; its top ten account for 11%. The specimen comprised PBMCs from blood, sampled 12 days after vaccination. The receptors derive from a man aged 50-59 years who received an inactivated influenza vaccine. CDR3s include the opening cysteine and the closing phenylalanine or tryptophan. The D gene is left open where the match is weak. Some rows mark clone size as missing; the rest say once, few, many or name a class of expanded clone.

>TRBJ2-2|TRBD1|TRBV5-8|-
CASIKGASRTGELFF
TGTGCCAGCATCAAGGGGGCATCGCGAACCGGGGAGCTGTTTTTT
>TRBJ2-3|TRBD1|TRBV5-1|once
CASSFTGQGRSDTQYF
TGCGCCAGCAGCTTTACCGGACAGGGCAGATCAGATACGCAGTATTTT
>TRBJ2-1|TRBD2|TRBV3-1|-
CASSHYAGGRNEQFF
TGTGCCAGCAGCCATTATGCGGGAGGGAGAAATGAGCAGTTCTTC
>TRBJ2-3|TRBD2|TRBV19|-
CASSKSSGEITDTQYF
TGTGCCAGTAGTAAGTCTAGCGGGGAAATCACAGATACGCAGTATTTT
>TRBJ2-5|TRBD2|TRBV7-9|-
CASSSRWGGETQYF
TGTGCCAGCAGCTCCCGCTGGGGGGGAGAGACCCAGTACTTC
>TRBJ2-3|-|TRBV4-3|-
CASSQGVRQNTDTQYF
TGCGCCAGCAGCCAAGGCGTAAGACAGAACACAGATACGCAGTATTTT
>TRBJ1-1|-|TRBV29-1|few
CSVDAVGGAFF
TGCAGCGTTGATGCGGTGGGTGGAGCTTTCTTT
>TRBJ2-1|-|TRBV7-9|-
CASSPTSLVVDEQFF
TGTGCCAGCAGCCCGACTAGTCTAGTCGTCGATGAGCAGTTCTTC
>TRBJ1-2|TRBD1|TRBV6-1|-
CASRNGQVYQDYGYTF
TGTGCCAGCAGAAACGGACAGGTCTATCAAGACTATGGCTACACCTTC
>TRBJ2-7|TRBD2|TRBV4-3|few
CASSQEPGLVIEQYF
TGCGCCAGCAGCCAAGAGCCGGGACTAGTAATCGAGCAGTACTTC
>TRBJ2-7|-|TRBV20-1|few
CSAPEAYEQYF
TGCAGTGCCCCGGAGGCCTACGAGCAGTACTTC
>TRBJ1-4|-|TRBV4-3|few
CASSQGGGAGEKLFF
TGCGCCAGCAGCCAAGGAGGAGGGGCTGGGGAAAAACTGTTTTTT
>TRBJ2-7|TRBD2|TRBV6-2/TRBV6-3|few
CASIASGGQSYEQYF
TGTGCCAGCATTGCTAGCGGGGGCCAATCCTACGAGCAGTACTTC
>TRBJ2-3|TRBD2|TRBV12-3/TRBV12-4|-
CASSQSTSGGTDTQYF
TGTGCCAGCAGTCAATCGACTAGCGGGGGGACTGATACGCAGTATTTT